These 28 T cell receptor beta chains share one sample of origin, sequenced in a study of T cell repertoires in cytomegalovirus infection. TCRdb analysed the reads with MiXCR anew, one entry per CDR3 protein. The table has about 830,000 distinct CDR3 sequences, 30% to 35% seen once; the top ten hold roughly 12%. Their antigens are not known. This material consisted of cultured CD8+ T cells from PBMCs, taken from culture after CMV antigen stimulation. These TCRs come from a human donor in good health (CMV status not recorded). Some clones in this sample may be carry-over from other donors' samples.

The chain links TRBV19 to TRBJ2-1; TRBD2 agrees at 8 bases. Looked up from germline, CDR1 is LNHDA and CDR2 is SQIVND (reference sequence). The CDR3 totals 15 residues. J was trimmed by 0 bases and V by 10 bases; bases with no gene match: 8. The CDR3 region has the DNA TGTGCCATTCGAGCAGGGACTAGCTCCTACAATGAGCAGTTCTTC. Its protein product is CAIRAGTSSYNEQFF.

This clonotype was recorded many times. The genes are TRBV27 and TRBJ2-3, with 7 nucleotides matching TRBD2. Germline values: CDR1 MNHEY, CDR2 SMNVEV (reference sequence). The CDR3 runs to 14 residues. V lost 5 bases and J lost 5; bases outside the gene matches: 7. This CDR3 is CASSPGLVQDTQYF. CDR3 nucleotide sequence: TGTGCCAGCAGTCCAGGACTAGTGCAAGATACGCAGTATTTT.

CDR3 bases: TGCGCCAGCAGCCCAAACATGCTAGCGGGGGTTACGGATACGCAGTATTTT. Translation gives CASSPNMLAGVTDTQYF. This chain connects TRBV4-1 to TRBJ2-3, with TRBD2 identical over 10 bases. V lost 4 bases to trimming and J lost 6 bases; unmatched junction nucleotides: 13. The V gene's germline CDR1 is MGHRA and CDR2 YSYEKL. There are 17 residues in the CDR3.

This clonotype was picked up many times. The CDR3 DNA is TGCGCCAGCAGCCGGCCACAGGGAGGTGAAGCTTTCTTT. This encodes CASSRPQGGEAFF. J is TRBJ1-1 and V is TRBV4-1, with TRBD1 as a possible D gene (6 bases). Looked up from germline, CDR1 is MGHRA and CDR2 is YSYEKL. Trimming left V 4 bases short and J 7 bases short, with 13 bases between. The CDR3 extends over 13 amino acids.

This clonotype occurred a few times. CDR3 loop: CASSEYWDRGDGYTF. CDR3 sequence (DNA): TGTGCCAGCAGTGAATATTGGGACAGGGGGGATGGCTACACCTTC. The V and J genes are TRBV25-1 and TRBJ1-2; 11 bases fit TRBD1. Unmatched junction bases numbered 3, after V lost 0 bases and J lost 6 bases. The CDR3 loop spans 15 amino acids. Germline assignment: CDR1 MGHDK and CDR2 SYGVNS.

The CDR3 DNA follows: TGTGCCAGCAGCCACCCGGGACAGGGGGCTACTAGCCAAAAAAACATTCAGTACTTC. Translation gives CASSHPGQGATSQKNIQYF. The chain carries TRBV11-2 and TRBJ2-4, with 12 bases matching TRBD1. There are 19 residues in the CDR3. Germline lookup yields CDR1 SGHAT and CDR2 FQNNGV. V dropped 5 bases and J dropped 4; count of bases not matched to a gene: 15.

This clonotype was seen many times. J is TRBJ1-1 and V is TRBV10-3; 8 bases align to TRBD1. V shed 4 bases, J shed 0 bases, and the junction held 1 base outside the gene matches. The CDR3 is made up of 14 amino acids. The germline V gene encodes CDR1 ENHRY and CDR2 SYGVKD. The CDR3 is CAISGQGLNTEAFF. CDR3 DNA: TGTGCCATCAGTGGACAGGGGTTGAACACTGAAGCTTTCTTT.

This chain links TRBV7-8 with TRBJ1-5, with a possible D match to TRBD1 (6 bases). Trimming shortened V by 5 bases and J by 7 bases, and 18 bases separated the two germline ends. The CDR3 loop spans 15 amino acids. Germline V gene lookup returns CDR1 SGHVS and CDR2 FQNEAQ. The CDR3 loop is CASSPEQGFKQPQHF. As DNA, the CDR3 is TGTGCCAGCAGCCCGGAACAGGGCTTCAAGCAGCCCCAGCATTTT.

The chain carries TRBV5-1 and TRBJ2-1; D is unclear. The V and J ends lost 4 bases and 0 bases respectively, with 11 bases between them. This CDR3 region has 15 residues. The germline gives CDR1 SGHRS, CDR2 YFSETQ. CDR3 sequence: CASSPSASSYNEQFF. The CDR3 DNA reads TGCGCCAGCAGCCCCTCGGCATCCTCCTACAATGAGCAGTTCTTC. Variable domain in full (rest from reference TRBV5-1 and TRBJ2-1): KAGVTQTPRYLIKTRGQQVTLSCSPISGHRSVSWYQQTPGQGLQFLFEYFSETQRNKGNFPGRFSGRQFSNSRSEMNVSTLELGDSALYLCASSPSASSYNEQFFGPGTRLTVL.

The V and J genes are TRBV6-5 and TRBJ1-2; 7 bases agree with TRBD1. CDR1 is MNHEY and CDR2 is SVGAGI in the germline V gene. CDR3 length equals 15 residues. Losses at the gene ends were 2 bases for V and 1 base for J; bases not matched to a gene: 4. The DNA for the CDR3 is TGTGCCAGCAGTTACGTCGGGACAGTTAACTATGGCTACACCTTC. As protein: CASSYVGTVNYGYTF.

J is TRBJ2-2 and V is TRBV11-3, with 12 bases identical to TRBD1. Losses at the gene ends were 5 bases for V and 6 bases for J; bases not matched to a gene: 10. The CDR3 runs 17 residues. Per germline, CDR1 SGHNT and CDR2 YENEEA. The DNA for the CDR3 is TGTGCCAGCAGCCGTCCCGGGACAGGGGGCGGCCCCGGGGAGCTGTTTTTT. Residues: CASSRPGTGGGPGELFF.

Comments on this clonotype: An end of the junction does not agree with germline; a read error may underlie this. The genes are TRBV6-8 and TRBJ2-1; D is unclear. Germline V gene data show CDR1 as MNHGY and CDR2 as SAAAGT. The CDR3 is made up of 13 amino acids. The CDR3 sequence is CVSSVSSPNEQFF. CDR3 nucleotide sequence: TGTGTCAGCTCGGTTTCCTCACCCAATGAGCAGTTCTTC.

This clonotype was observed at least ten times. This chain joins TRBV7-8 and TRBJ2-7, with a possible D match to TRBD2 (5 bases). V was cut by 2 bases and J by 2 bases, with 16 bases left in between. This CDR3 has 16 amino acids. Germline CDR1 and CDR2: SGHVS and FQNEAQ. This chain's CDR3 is CASSLSSSLGPYEQYV. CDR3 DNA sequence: TGTGCCAGCAGCTTATCATCCTCACTAGGCCCCTACGAGCAGTACGTC.

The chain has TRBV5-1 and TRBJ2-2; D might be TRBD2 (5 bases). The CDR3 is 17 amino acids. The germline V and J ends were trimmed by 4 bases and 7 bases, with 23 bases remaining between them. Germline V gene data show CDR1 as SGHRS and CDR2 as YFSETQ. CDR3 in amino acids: CASSPGGSEGVYGELFF. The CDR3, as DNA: TGCGCCAGCAGCCCCGGCGGTTCAGAGGGAGTGTACGGGGAGCTGTTTTTT.

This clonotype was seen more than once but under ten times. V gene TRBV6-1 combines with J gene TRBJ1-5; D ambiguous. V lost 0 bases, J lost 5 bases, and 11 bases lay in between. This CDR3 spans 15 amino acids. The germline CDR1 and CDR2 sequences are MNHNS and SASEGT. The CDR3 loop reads CASSEASDWYQPQHF. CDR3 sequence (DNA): TGTGCCAGCAGTGAAGCGTCGGACTGGTATCAGCCCCAGCATTTT.

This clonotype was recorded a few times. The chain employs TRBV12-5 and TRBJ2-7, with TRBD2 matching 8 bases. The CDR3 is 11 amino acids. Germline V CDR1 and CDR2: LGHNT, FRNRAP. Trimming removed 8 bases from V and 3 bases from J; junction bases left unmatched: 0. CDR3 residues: CASLAGYEQYF. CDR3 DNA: TGTGCTAGTCTAGCGGGCTACGAGCAGTACTTC.

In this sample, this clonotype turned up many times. The CDR3 nucleotides read TGTGCCAGCAGCCCTTACGGGGGGACAGGAGTCTACGAGCAGTACGTC. Amino acids: CASSPYGGTGVYEQYV. This chain connects TRBV7-2 to TRBJ2-7, with D possibly being TRBD1 (8 bases). V was shortened by 5 bases and J by 3 bases, with 20 bases between the two germline ends. Germline values: CDR1 SGHTA, CDR2 FQGNSA. This CDR3 comprises 16 residues.

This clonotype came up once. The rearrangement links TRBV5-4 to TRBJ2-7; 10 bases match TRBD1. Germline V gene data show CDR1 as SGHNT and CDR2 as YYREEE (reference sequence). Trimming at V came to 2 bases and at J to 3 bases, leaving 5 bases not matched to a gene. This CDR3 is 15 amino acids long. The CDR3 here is CASSFEGQGIYEQYF. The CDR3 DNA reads TGTGCCAGCAGCTTTGAGGGACAGGGGATCTACGAGCAGTACTTC.

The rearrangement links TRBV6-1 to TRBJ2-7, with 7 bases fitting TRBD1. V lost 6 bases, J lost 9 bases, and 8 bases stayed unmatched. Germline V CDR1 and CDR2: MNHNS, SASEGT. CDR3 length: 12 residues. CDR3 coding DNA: TGTGCCAGCAGATCCGGACAGGTCCTGCAGTACGTC. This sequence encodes CASRSGQVLQYV.

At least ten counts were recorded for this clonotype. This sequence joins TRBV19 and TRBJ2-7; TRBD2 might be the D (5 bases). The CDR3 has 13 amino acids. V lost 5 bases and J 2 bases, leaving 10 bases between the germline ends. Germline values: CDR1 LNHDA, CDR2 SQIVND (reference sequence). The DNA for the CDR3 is TGTGCCAGTAGTGTGGAGGACCCCTACGAGCAGTACGTC. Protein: CASSVEDPYEQYV.

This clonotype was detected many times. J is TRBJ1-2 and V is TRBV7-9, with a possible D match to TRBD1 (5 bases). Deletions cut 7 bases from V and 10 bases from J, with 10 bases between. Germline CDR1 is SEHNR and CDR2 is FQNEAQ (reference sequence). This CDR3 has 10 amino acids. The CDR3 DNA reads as TGTGCCAGCACCCCGGGGGACTACACCTTC. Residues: CASTPGDYTF.

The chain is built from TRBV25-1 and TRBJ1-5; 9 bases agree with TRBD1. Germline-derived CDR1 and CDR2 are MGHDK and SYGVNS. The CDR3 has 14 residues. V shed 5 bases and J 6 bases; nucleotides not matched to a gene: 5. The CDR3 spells CASSPGDRVQPQHF. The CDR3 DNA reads TGTGCCAGCAGTCCCGGGGACAGGGTTCAGCCCCAGCATTTT. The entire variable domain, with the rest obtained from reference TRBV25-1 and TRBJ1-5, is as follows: EADIYQTPRYLVIGTGKKITLECSQTMGHDKMYWYQQDPGMELHLIHYSYGVNSTEKGDLSSESTVSRIRTEHFPLTLESARPSHTSQYLCASSPGDRVQPQHFGDGTRLSIL.

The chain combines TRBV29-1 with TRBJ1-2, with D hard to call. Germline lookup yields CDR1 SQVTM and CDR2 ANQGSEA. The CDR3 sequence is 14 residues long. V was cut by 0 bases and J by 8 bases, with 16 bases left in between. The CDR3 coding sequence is TGCAGCGTTGAAGAATGGGCCGCCTCGAGGGGCTACACCTTC. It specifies CSVEEWAASRGYTF.

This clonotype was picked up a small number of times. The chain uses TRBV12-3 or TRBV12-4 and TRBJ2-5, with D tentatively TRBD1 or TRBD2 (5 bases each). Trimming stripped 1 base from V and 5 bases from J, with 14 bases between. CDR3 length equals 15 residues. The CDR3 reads CASSLGGTDRETQYF. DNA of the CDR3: TGTGCCAGCAGTTTAGGGGGGACGGACCGGGAGACCCAGTACTTC.

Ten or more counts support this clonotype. This chain's CDR3 is CASSLWGTFQETQYF. CDR3 coding DNA: TGTGCCAGCAGCTTGTGGGGTACCTTCCAAGAGACCCAGTACTTC. The chain combines TRBV7-8 with TRBJ2-5, with D uncertain. V lost 3 bases and J lost 1, with 12 bases in between. There are 15 residues in the CDR3. Per germline, CDR1 SGHVS and CDR2 FQNEAQ.

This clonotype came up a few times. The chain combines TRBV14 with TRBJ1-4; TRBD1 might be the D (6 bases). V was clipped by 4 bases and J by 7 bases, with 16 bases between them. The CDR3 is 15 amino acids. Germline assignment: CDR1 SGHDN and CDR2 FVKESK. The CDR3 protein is CASSPSQGLAEKLFF. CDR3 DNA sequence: TGTGCCAGCAGCCCATCCCAGGGGCTGGCTGAAAAACTGTTTTTT.

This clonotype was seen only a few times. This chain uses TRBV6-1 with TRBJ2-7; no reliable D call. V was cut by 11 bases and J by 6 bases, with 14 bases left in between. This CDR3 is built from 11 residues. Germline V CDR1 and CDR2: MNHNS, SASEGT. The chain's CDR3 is CASLSGREQYF. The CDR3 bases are TGTGCCTCATTATCAGGCCGCGAGCAGTACTTC.

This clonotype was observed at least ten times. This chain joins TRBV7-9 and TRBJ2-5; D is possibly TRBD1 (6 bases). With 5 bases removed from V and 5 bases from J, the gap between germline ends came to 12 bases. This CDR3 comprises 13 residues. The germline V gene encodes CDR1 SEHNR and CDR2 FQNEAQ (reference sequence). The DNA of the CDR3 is TGTGCCAGCAGCCCACAGGGATGGGAGACCCAGTACTTC. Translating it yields CASSPQGWETQYF.